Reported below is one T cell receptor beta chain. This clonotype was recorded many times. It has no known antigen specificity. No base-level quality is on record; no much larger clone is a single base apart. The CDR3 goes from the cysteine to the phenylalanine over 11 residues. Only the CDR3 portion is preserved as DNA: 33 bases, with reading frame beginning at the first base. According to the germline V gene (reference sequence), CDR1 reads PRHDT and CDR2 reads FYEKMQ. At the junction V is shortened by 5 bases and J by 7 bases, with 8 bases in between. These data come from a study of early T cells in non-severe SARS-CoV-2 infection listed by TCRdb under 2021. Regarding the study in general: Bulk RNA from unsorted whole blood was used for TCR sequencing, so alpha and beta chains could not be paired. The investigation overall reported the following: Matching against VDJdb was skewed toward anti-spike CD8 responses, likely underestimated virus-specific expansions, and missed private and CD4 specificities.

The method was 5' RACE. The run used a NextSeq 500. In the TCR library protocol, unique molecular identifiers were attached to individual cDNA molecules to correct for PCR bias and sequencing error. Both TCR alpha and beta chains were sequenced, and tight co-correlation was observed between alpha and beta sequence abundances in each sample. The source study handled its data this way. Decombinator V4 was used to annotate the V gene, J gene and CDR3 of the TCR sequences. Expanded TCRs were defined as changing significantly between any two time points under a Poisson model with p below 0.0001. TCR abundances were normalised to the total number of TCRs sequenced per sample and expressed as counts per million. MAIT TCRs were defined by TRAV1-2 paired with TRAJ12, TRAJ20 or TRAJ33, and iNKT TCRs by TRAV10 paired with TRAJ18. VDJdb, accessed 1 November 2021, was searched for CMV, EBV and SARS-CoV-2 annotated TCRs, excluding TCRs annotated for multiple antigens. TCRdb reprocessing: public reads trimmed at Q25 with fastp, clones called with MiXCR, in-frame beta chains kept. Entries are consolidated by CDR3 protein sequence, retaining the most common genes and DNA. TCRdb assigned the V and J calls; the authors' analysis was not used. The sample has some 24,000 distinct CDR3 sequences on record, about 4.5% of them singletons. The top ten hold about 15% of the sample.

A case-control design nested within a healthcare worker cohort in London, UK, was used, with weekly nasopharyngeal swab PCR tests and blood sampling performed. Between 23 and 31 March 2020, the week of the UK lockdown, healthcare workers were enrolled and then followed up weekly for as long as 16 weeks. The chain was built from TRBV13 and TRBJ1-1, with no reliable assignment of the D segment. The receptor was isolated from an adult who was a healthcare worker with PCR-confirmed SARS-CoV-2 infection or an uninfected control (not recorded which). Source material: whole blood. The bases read TGTGCCAGCAGCGGCGGACTTGAAGCTTTCTTT. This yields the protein CASSGGLEAFF.